The clone carrying this T cell receptor beta chain was observed at least ten times. The target antigen is unknown. The germline gives CDR1 SGHRS, CDR2 YFSETQ. The CDR3 covers 14 residues. Trimming left V 2 bases short and J 2 bases short, with 11 bases between. TCRdb re-called the 5' RACE reads through MiXCR, storing one row per CDR3 protein. The profile shows about 11,000 distinct CDR3 sequences, under 55% of them singletons. These data are taken from a study of T cell repertoires and leukemia-associated antigens. The chain joins TRBV5-1 to TRBJ2-7; maybe TRBD2 (5 bases). The receptor comes from a female donor in good health. Input material: CD3+ T cells sorted from blood and cultured. CDR3: CASSFRVGAYEQYF. CDR3 coding DNA: TGCGCCAGCAGCTTCAGAGTGGGAGCCTACGAGCAGTACTTC. The complete variable domain, with remaining parts taken from reference TRBV5-1 and TRBJ2-7, reads KAGVTQTPRYLIKTRGQQVTLSCSPISGHRSVSWYQQTPGQGLQFLFEYFSETQRNKGNFPGRFSGRQFSNSRSEMNVSTLELGDSALYLCASSFRVGAYEQYFGPGTRLTVT.